Shown below are 13 T cell receptor beta chains from a single sample sequenced in a study of identical twins. TCRdb reprocessed the 5' RACE reads via MiXCR and lists one record per CDR3 protein. Among approximately 470,000 distinct CDR3 sequences listed, 13% to 15% were seen once. The same sample was also used in a study of yellow fever vaccine responses in identical twins.

The sample consisted of CD4+ T cells sorted from blood. These receptors all stem from a woman younger than 35 in good health.

This clonotype was seen a few times. The chain is built from TRBV7-9 and TRBJ2-5, with TRBD1 matching 8 bases. The trim removed 4 bases at V and 9 bases at J, leaving 13 bases unmatched. The CDR3 totals 15 residues. Germline CDR1 SEHNR, CDR2 FQNEAQ (reference sequence). The CDR3 nucleotides read TGTGCCAGCAGCTCCGCTTCAGGGGGCGGAACGGCCCAGTACTTC. Translating gives CASSSASGGGTAQYF.

There are many counts of this clonotype. V usage is TRBV25-1 and J usage is TRBJ2-2, with TRBD2 as a possible D gene (5 bases). The CDR3 is 15 residues long. The V gene's germline CDR1 is MGHDK and CDR2 SYGVNS. Trimming stripped 1 base from V and 7 bases from J, with 13 bases between. CDR3 nucleotide sequence: TGTGCCAGCAGTGAATGGTCCAACGGGGACGGGGAGCTGTTTTTT. It specifies CASSEWSNGDGELFF.

The sample holds a few counts of this clonotype. The V gene is TRBV20-1, the J gene TRBJ2-5; 10 bases map to TRBD2. CDR1 and CDR2 (germline): DFQATT, SNEGSKA (reference sequence). Trimming at V came to 4 bases and at J to 5 bases, leaving 7 bases not matched to a gene. The CDR3 is 14 amino acids. The CDR3 DNA reads as TGCAGTGCTAAAAGAGGTAGCGGGGGGGAGACCCAGTACTTC. Translation gives CSAKRGSGGETQYF.

The J gene is TRBJ2-1, the V gene TRBV27; tentatively, D is TRBD2 (6 bases). This CDR3 region has 15 residues. Germline V gene lookup returns CDR1 MNHEY and CDR2 SMNVEV (reference sequence). Trimming pared 6 bases from V and 6 bases from J, leaving 18 bases between. CDR3 nucleotides: TGTGCCAGCAGATCCCTGGGGGGACGCCTCAATGAGCAGTTCTTC. It is translated as CASRSLGGRLNEQFF.

The chain uses TRBV6-1 and TRBJ2-5, with 7 bases fitting TRBD1. V trimming: 6 bases; J trimming: 5 bases; junction bases outside the gene matches: 15. Germline V gene lookup returns CDR1 MNHNS and CDR2 SASEGT. This CDR3 comprises 16 residues. The CDR3 region has the DNA TGTGCCAGCAGCGAAACAGGGGCTTTGAGGCCCGAGACCCAGTACTTC. It encodes CASSETGALRPETQYF.

This clonotype appeared a few times. The chain recombines TRBV4-3 with TRBJ2-7; 14 nucleotides line up with TRBD2. The ends lost 3 bases at V and 6 bases at J; junction bases unmatched: 10. CDR1 is LGHNA, CDR2 YSLEER, per germline. The CDR3 has 17 residues. The CDR3 coding sequence is TGCGCCAGCAGCCAGGAAAGACTAGCGGGAGGGCCCGTCGAGCAGTACTTC. Translation gives CASSQERLAGGPVEQYF.

This clonotype occurred a few times. The chain employs TRBV5-1 and TRBJ1-6, with 8 bases aligning to TRBD1. V shed 4 bases and J 7 bases; nucleotides not matched to a gene: 7. The V gene's germline CDR1 is SGHRS and CDR2 YFSETQ. The CDR3 covers 15 residues. The CDR3 spells CASSPATGVNSPLHF. For the CDR3, the DNA is TGCGCCAGCAGCCCTGCGACAGGGGTGAATTCACCCCTCCACTTT.

The chain has TRBV16 and TRBJ1-2; D is undetermined. Trimming took 0 bases from V and 0 from J, leaving 2 bases between them. The germline V gene encodes CDR1 KGHSY and CDR2 FQNENV. The CDR3 length is 13 residues. In DNA, the CDR3 is TGTGCCAGCAGCCAATCAACTAACTATGGCTACACCTTC. This translates into CASSQSTNYGYTF.

V and J are TRBV2 and TRBJ1-5; a possible D gene is TRBD1 (6 bases). Germline CDR1 reads SNHLY; CDR2 reads FYNNEI. The CDR3 contains 14 residues. The V end was cut by 6 bases, the J end by 5 bases, with 14 bases between. This CDR3 is CASSYRVGDQPQHF. CDR3 DNA: TGTGCCAGCAGCTACAGGGTGGGCGATCAGCCCCAGCATTTT. The variable domain in full, with the rest retrieved from reference TRBV2 and TRBJ1-5, is EPEVTQTPSHQVTQMGQEVILRCVPISNHLYFYWYRQILGQKVEFLVSFYNNEISEKSEIFDDQFSVERPDGSNFTLKIRSTKLEDSAMYFCASSYRVGDQPQHFGDGTRLSIL.

This clonotype occurred once. The chain combines TRBV16 with TRBJ2-3; D is possibly TRBD1 or TRBD2 (5 bases each). The ends were cut back, 5 bases at V and 4 bases at J, with 22 bases in the middle. The CDR3 is 17 amino acids. The germline gives CDR1 KGHSY, CDR2 FQNENV. The CDR3 DNA reads TGTGCCAGCAGCTTCATGCGGCCGGGGCCGTTTGCAGATACGCAGTATTTT. Encoded protein: CASSFMRPGPFADTQYF. The full variable domain, completed using reference TRBV16 and TRBJ2-3, is GEEVAQTPKHLVRGEGQKAKLYCAPIKGHSYVFWYQQVLKNEFKFLISFQNENVFDETGMPKERFSAKCLPNSPCSLEIQATKLEDSAVYFCASSFMRPGPFADTQYFGPGTRLTVL.

This clonotype showed up just a few times. The chain is built from TRBV5-1 and TRBJ2-2, with a weak D call TRBD2 (6 bases). The length of the CDR3 is 16 residues. Between the trimmed V and J ends, which lost 4 bases and 2 bases, there was a span of 15 bases. Germline CDR1 is SGHRS and CDR2 is YFSETQ. The CDR3 reads CASSIGLRGNTGELFF. The CDR3 DNA reads TGCGCCAGCAGCATCGGACTAAGAGGAAACACCGGGGAGCTGTTTTTT. The whole variable domain, remainder taken from reference TRBV5-1 and TRBJ2-2, is KAGVTQTPRYLIKTRGQQVTLSCSPISGHRSVSWYQQTPGQGLQFLFEYFSETQRNKGNFPGRFSGRQFSNSRSEMNVSTLELGDSALYLCASSIGLRGNTGELFFGEGSRLTVL.

This clonotype came up many times. The V call is TRBV20-1, the J call TRBJ2-3, with TRBD2 matching over 10 bases. The V segment lost 0 bases and the J segment 6 bases; nucleotides outside the gene matches: 12. Germline CDR1 reads DFQATT; CDR2 reads SNEGSKA (reference sequence). This CDR3 is 17 amino acids long. The CDR3 DNA reads TGCAGTGCTAGAGATCGTACTAGCGGGACAAAGGGGGATACGCAGTATTTT. Encoded protein: CSARDRTSGTKGDTQYF.

This chain uses TRBV7-8 with TRBJ1-2; 8 nucleotides line up with TRBD1. J gave up 4 bases and V 0 bases, and 7 bases lay outside the gene matches. CDR1 and CDR2 from the germline V gene are SGHVS and FQNEAQ. CDR3 length: 16 residues. The CDR3 DNA sequence: TGTGCCAGCAGCTTAGCCGACGGACAGGGCTTCTATGGCTACACCTTC. Its protein is CASSLADGQGFYGYTF.